The TCR beta chain described here comes from a study of control samples from healthy donors and cancer patients. Here immunoSEQ multiplex PCR was the method, and the copy in TCRdb shows in-frame clones only, minus some. Among around 170,000 clones listed, about 90% were seen once. The count of this clone is one. Trimming left V 6 bases short and J 1 base short, with 14 bases between. The V gene's germline CDR1 is SGHAT and CDR2 FQNNGV. The CDR3 spans 15 residues. The sequenced material came from blood. The J gene is TRBJ2-3, the V gene TRBV11-2, with D possibly matching TRBD2 (6 bases). The receptor was derived from a woman aged 50 to 60 in good health. The DNA of the CDR3 is TGTGCCAGCAGGCCAGCGGGCGTGGGCACAGATACGCAGTATTTT. It is translated as CASRPAGVGTDTQYF.